These 27 T cell receptor beta chains share one sample of origin, sequenced in a study of CXCR3-negative and CXCR3-positive naive CD8 T cells. Whole-study results and caveats: When CXCR3-positive naive cells were set against CXCR3-negative naive cells, the former had more hydrophobic TRB CDR3s.

These TCRs' antigens remain unknown. Researchers prepared the TRB cDNA libraries using 5' RACE with UMI labels. Reprocessing the 5' RACE reads, TCRdb reports a single entry for every CDR3 protein and omits DNA. The repertoire table contains about 150,000 distinct CDR3 sequences. Sequencing was done on a sample of naive CXCR3+ CD8+ T cells from blood. As to subset: CD45RO-CCR7+CD27+CD95- naive CD8+ T cells expressing CXCR3 (TNR3+). The source of these receptors is a human donor in good health. Some clones in this sample may be carry-over from other donors' samples.

The J gene is TRBJ1-2, the V gene TRBV5-1; without DNA, the TCRdb call of TRBD1 cannot be checked. This CDR3 contains 15 residues. The V gene's germline CDR1 is SGHRS and CDR2 YFSETQ. The CDR3 sequence: CASSPGFSSNYGYTF.

V is TRBV7-8 and J is TRBJ1-1; no DNA is available, so the TRBD1 call from TCRdb remains unchecked. Germline loops: CDR1 SGHVS, CDR2 FQNEAQ. The CDR3 contains 15 residues. CDR3 sequence reads: CASSSPGVGSAEAFF.

This rearrangement joins TRBV5-1 to TRBJ1-1; TCRdb proposes TRBD1, but this gene call is untestable without DNA. Germline V gene lookup returns CDR1 SGHRS and CDR2 YFSETQ. The CDR3 consists of 15 residues. The CDR3 region is CASSYKSTGQTEAFF.

This chain links TRBV12-3 or TRBV12-4 with TRBJ1-2. CDR3 length: 13 amino acids. CDR3 protein: CASSQSGPHGYTF.

The V and J genes are TRBV27 and TRBJ1-2; the TCRdb D gene call, TRBD1, has no DNA to confirm it. The germline CDR1 and CDR2 sequences are MNHEY and SMNVEV (reference sequence). This CDR3 is built from 17 residues. This CDR3 reads CASSLSASGVGSYGYTF.

The chain links TRBV13 to TRBJ2-1; TCRdb calls TRBD2, which cannot be checked without DNA. The CDR3 consists of 16 residues. The germline V gene encodes CDR1 PRHDT and CDR2 FYEKMQ (reference sequence). The CDR3 region is CASSPRWIAGINEQFF.

The chain joins TRBV9 to TRBJ1-1; TCRdb calls TRBD1, which cannot be checked without DNA. The CDR3 length is 16 residues. Germline lookup yields CDR1 SGDLS and CDR2 YYNGEE. Here the CDR3 reads CASSGGNQGQIAEAFF.

This chain uses TRBV27 with TRBJ2-7; TCRdb's D gene call, TRBD1, goes unchecked for lack of DNA. This CDR3 comprises 13 residues. The germline V gene encodes CDR1 MNHEY and CDR2 SMNVEV (reference sequence). CDR3 sequence reads: CASSPGPYYEQYF.

The genes are TRBV7-9 and TRBJ2-7. The CDR3 sequence is 13 residues long. Per the germline V gene, CDR1 is SEHNR and CDR2 is FQNEAQ (reference sequence). The CDR3 region is CASRIAGDYEQYF.

The J gene is TRBJ2-7, the V gene TRBV27; TCRdb names TRBD1, which stays unverified in the absence of DNA. Germline V CDR1 and CDR2: MNHEY, SMNVEV (reference sequence). The CDR3 length is 14 residues. The CDR3 region is CASSYKHRVGEQYF.

The rearrangement uses TRBV7-6 and TRBJ2-7; TCRdb calls TRBD2, which cannot be checked without DNA. The CDR3 contains 14 residues. Germline CDR1 and CDR2: SGHVS and FNYEAQ. The CDR3: CASSSVSGRYEQYF.

This rearrangement joins TRBV28 to TRBJ2-7. From germline, CDR1 is MDHEN and CDR2 SYDVKM. The length of the CDR3 is 14 residues. The CDR3 protein is CASSSRIGPYEQYF.

CDR3 amino acids: CASSQGQTGGAYEQYF. The genes are TRBV4-1 and TRBJ2-7; TCRdb selects TRBD1, and the lack of DNA leaves this call unchecked. In germline, CDR1 is MGHRA, CDR2 YSYEKL. CDR3 size: 16 residues.

The chain combines TRBV4-1 with TRBJ2-7; as DNA is missing, the TRBD1 call by TCRdb cannot be tested. The CDR3 is 15 residues long. The germline V gene has CDR1 MGHRA and CDR2 YSYEKL. The CDR3 is CASSQGRDRVYEQYF.

This chain joins TRBV6-6 and TRBJ2-7. Germline V gene sequence: CDR1 MNHNY, CDR2 SVGAGI (reference sequence). This CDR3 region has 13 residues. The CDR3 here is CASSLDLQYEQYF.

This chain links TRBV29-1 with TRBJ1-3. From germline, CDR1 is SQVTM and CDR2 ANQGSEA. There are 18 residues in the CDR3. The CDR3 here is CSVEWAQTGPLSGNTIYF.

The chain joins TRBV7-6 to TRBJ2-5; TCRdb's D call, TRBD1, is unchecked because there is no DNA. CDR3 length: 16 amino acids. Germline V lookup: CDR1 SGHVS, CDR2 FNYEAQ. The CDR3 is CASSPPVAGEGETQYF.

The chain has TRBV29-1 and TRBJ1-2; the D gene TCRdb calls, TRBD1, cannot be checked with no DNA. Per the germline V gene, CDR1 is SQVTM and CDR2 is ANQGSEA. The CDR3 loop spans 15 amino acids. The CDR3 protein is CSVEPRDSEFYGYTF.

The V call is TRBV7-9, the J call TRBJ2-5; TCRdb's assignment of TRBD1 cannot be checked, as there is no DNA. The CDR3 contains 14 residues. Germline V gene sequence: CDR1 SEHNR, CDR2 FQNEAQ (reference sequence). The CDR3 loop reads CASILGTWQETQYF.

The V call is TRBV6-5, the J call TRBJ2-1; the D gene TCRdb calls, TRBD1, cannot be checked with no DNA. Looked up from germline, CDR1 is MNHEY and CDR2 is SVGAGI. The CDR3 totals 12 residues. CDR3 sequence reads: CASSSPGQEQFF.

CDR3 residues: CASSFGQPQTWETQYF. V gene TRBV5-4 combines with J gene TRBJ2-5; TCRdb names TRBD1, which stays unverified in the absence of DNA. This CDR3 region has 16 residues. Germline CDR1 and CDR2: SGHNT and YYREEE (reference sequence).

The J gene is TRBJ1-1, the V gene TRBV9; with no DNA, the TCRdb D assignment of TRBD1 cannot be verified. Per germline, CDR1 SGDLS and CDR2 YYNGEE. The CDR3 sequence is 14 residues long. The CDR3 loop reads CASSVQGIYEKAFF.

CDR3 in amino acids: CASSLVAFEQYF. V and J are TRBV11-2 and TRBJ2-7. Germline-derived CDR1 and CDR2 are SGHAT and FQNNGV. The CDR3 runs to 12 residues.

V usage is TRBV7-6 and J usage is TRBJ2-2. CDR3 length: 15 residues. Germline assignment: CDR1 SGHVS and CDR2 FNYEAQ. The CDR3: CASSLNAVLAGELFF.

The chain carries TRBV5-1 and TRBJ2-1; the D call of TRBD2 rests on TCRdb alone, since no DNA is present to check it. Germline V gene data show CDR1 as SGHRS and CDR2 as YFSETQ. This CDR3 has 19 residues. CDR3 sequence: CARSLTRGGRASSYNEQFF. The full variable domain, rest sourced from reference TRBV5-1 and TRBJ2-1, is KAGVTQTPRYLIKTRGQQVTLSCSPISGHRSVSWYQQTPGQGLQFLFEYFSETQRNKGNFPGRFSGRQFSNSRSEMNVSTLELGDSALYLCARSLTRGGRASSYNEQFFGPGTRLTVL.

The rearrangement links TRBV28 to TRBJ2-1; TCRdb indicates TRBD2, and absent DNA this call remains unverified. Germline V CDR1 and CDR2: MDHEN, SYDVKM. The CDR3 spans 17 residues. This CDR3 reads CASSSLRRLAGVNEQFF.

This rearrangement joins TRBV9 to TRBJ1-2. The CDR3 spans 14 residues. The germline V gene has CDR1 SGDLS and CDR2 YYNGEE. Here the CDR3 reads CASSAHSVGLLRTF.